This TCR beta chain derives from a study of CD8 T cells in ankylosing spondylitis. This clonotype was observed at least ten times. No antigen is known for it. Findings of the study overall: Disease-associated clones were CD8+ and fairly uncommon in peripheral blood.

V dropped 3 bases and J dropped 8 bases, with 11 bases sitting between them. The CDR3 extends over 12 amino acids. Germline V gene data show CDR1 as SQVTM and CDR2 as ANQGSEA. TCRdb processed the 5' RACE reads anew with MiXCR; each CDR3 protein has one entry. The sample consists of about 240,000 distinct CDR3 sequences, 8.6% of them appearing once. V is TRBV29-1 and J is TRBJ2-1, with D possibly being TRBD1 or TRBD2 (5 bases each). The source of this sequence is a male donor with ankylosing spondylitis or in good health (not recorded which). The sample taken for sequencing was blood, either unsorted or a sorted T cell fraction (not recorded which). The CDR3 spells CSVEEVGDEQFF. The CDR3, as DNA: TGCAGCGTTGAGGAGGTGGGGGATGAGCAGTTCTTC.